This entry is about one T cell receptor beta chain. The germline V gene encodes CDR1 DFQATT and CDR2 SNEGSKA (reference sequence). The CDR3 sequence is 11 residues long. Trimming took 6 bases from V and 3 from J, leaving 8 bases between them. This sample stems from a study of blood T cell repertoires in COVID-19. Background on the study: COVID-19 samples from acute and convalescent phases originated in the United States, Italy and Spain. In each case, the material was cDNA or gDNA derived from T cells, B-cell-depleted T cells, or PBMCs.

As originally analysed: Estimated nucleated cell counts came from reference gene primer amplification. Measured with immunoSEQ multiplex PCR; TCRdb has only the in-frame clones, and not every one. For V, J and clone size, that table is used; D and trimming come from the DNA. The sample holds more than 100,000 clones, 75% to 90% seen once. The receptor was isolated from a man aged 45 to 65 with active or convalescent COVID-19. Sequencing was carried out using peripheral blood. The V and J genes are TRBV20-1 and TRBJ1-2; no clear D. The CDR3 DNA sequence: TGCAGTGCCGGGGTGGACTATGGCTACACCTTC. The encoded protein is CSAGVDYGYTF.